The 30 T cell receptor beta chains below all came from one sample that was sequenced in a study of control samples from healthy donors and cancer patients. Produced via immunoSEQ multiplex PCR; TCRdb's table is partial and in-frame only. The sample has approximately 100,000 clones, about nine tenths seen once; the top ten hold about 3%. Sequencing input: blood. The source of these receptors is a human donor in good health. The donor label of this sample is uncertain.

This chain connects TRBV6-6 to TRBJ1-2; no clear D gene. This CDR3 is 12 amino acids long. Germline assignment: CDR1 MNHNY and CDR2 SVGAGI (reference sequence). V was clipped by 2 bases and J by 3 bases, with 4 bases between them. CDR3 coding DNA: TGTGCCAGCAGTTACGCAGACTATGGCTACACCTTC. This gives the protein CASSYADYGYTF.

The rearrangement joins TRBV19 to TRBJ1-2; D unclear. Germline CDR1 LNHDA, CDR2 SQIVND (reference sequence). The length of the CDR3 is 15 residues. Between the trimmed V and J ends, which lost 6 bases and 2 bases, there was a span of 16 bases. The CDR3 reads CASRSEGLVNYGYTF. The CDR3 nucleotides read TGTGCCAGTAGATCGGAGGGCTTGGTCAACTATGGCTACACCTTC.

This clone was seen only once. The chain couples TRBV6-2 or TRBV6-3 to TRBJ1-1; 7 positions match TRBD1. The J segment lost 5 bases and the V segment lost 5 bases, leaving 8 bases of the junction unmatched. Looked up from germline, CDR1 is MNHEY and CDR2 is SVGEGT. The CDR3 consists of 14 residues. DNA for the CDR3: TGTGCCAGCAGTCCCCGACAGGGTGGTACTGAAGCTTTCTTT. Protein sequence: CASSPRQGGTEAFF.

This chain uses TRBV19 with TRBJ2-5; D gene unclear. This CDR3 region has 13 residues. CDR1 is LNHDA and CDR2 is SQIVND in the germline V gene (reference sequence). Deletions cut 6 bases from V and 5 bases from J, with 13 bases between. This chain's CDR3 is CASSTLGWETQYF. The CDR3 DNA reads TGTGCCAGTAGCACTCTAGGATGGGAGACCCAGTACTTC.

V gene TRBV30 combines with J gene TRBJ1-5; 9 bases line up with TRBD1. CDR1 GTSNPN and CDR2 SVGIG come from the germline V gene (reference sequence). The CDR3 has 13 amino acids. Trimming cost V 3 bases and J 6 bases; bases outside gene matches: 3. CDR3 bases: TGTGCCTGGAGGGACAGGGGAACTCAGCCCCAGCATTTT. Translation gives CAWRDRGTQPQHF.

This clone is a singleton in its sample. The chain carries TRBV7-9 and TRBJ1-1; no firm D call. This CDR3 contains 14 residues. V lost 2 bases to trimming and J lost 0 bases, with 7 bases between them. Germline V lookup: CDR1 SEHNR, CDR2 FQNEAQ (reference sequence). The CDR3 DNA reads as TGTGCCAGCAGCTTAAATCTCGTGAACACTGAAGCTTTCTTT. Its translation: CASSLNLVNTEAFF.

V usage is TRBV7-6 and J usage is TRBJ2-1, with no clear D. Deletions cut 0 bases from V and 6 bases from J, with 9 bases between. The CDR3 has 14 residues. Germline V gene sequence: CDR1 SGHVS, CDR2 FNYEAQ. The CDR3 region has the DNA TGTGCCAGCAGCTTAGCTGCAGGCCGCAATGAGCAGTTCTTC. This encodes CASSLAAGRNEQFF.

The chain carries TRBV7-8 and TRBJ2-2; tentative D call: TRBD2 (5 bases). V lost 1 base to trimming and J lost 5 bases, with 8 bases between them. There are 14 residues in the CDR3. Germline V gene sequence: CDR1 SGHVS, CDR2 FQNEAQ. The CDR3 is CASSLVEGTGELFF. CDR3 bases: TGTGCCAGCAGCTTAGTAGAGGGTACCGGGGAGCTGTTTTTT.

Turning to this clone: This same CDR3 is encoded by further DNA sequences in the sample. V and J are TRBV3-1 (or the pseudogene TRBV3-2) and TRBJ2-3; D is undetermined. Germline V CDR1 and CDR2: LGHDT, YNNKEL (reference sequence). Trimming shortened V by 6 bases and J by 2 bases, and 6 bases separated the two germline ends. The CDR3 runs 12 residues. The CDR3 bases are TGTGCCAGCAGTCGAGACACAGATACGCAGTATTTT. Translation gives CASSRDTDTQYF.

CDR3 protein: CASSYSQALAKNIQYF. The DNA for the CDR3 is TGTGCCAGCAGTTATTCCCAAGCTCTAGCCAAAAACATTCAGTACTTC. The chain links TRBV6-5 to TRBJ2-4; D uncertain. The germline gives CDR1 MNHEY, CDR2 SVGAGI. This CDR3 spans 16 amino acids. V gave up 3 bases and J gave up 0 bases, with 12 bases separating them.

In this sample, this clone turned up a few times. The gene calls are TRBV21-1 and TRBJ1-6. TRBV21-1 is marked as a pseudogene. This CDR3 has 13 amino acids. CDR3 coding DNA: TGTGCCAGCAGAGGGCGAGGGAATTCACCCCTCCACTTT. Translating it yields CASRGRGNSPLHF.

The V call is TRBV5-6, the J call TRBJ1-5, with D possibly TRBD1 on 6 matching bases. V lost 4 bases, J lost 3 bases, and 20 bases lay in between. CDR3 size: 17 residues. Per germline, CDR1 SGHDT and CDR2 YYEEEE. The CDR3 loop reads CASSPRGQGMYNQPQHF. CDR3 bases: TGTGCCAGCAGCCCTAGAGGTCAGGGGATGTACAATCAGCCCCAGCATTTT.

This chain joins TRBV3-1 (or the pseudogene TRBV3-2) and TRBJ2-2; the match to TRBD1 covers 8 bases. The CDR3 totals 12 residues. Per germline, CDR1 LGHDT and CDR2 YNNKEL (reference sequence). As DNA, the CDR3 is TGTGGGACAGGGCGGGACACCGGGGAGCTGTTTTTT. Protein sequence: CGTGRDTGELFF.

CDR3 DNA: TGTGCCAGCAGCTTAGAAGGGAGCTCCTACGAGCAGTACTTC. Protein product: CASSLEGSSYEQYF. V gene TRBV7-8 combines with J gene TRBJ2-7; possibly TRBD2 for D (5 bases). The CDR3 spans 14 residues. The V gene's germline CDR1 is SGHVS and CDR2 FQNEAQ. V shed 1 base and J shed 0 bases, with 7 bases lying between them.

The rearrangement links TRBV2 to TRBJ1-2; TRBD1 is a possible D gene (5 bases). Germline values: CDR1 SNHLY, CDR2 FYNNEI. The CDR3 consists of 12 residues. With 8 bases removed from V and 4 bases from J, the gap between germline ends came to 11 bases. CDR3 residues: CASRAGSYGYTF. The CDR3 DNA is TGTGCCAGCCGGGCAGGGAGCTATGGCTACACCTTC.

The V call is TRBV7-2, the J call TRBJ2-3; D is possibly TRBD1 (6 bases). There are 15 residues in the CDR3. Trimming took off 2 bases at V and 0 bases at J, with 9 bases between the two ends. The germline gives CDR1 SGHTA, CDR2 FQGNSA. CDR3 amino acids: CASSLQGMSTDTQYF. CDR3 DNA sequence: TGTGCCAGCAGCTTACAGGGGATGAGCACAGATACGCAGTATTTT.

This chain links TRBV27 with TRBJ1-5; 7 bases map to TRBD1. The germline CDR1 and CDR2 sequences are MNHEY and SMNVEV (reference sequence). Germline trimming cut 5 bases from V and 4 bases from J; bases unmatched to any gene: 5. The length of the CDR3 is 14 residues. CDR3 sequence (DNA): TGTGCCAGCAGTCCCGGACAGGAAAATCAGCCCCAGCATTTT. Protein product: CASSPGQENQPQHF.

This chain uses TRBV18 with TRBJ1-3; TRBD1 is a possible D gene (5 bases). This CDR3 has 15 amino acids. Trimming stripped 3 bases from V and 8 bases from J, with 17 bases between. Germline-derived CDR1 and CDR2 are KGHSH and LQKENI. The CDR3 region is CASSPTTDKSDTIYF. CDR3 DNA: TGTGCCAGCTCACCCACTACGGACAAGTCGGACACCATATATTTT. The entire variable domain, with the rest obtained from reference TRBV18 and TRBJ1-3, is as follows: NAGVMQNPRHLVRRRGQEARLRCSPMKGHSHVYWYRQLPEEGLKFMVYLQKENIIDESGMPKERFSAEFPKEGPSILRIQQVVRGDSAAYFCASSPTTDKSDTIYFGEGSWLTVV.

The CDR3 DNA reads TGTGCCAGCAGCCCCCGAGGACAGAGACTTAATTCACCCCTCCACTTT. Its protein product is CASSPRGQRLNSPLHF. The V and J genes are TRBV3-1 (or the pseudogene TRBV3-2) and TRBJ1-6; D possibly corresponds to TRBD1 (6 bases). CDR3 size: 16 residues. V was pared by 4 bases and J by 6 bases, with 16 bases between. CDR1 is LGHDT, CDR2 YNNKEL, per germline (reference sequence).

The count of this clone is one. The CDR3 is CATHSGTGAYNEQFF. Here the CDR3 DNA reads TGTGCCACCCATTCCGGGACAGGGGCCTACAATGAGCAGTTCTTC. The V gene is TRBV24-1, the J gene TRBJ2-1; 10 bases match TRBD1. The length of the CDR3 is 15 residues. Germline CDR1 and CDR2: KGHDR and SFDVKD. Germline trimming cut 9 bases from V and 2 bases from J; bases unmatched to any gene: 6.

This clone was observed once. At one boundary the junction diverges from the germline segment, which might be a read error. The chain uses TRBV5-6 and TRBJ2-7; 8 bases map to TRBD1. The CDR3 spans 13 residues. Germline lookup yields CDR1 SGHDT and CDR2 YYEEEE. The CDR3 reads CASSPGQGFGRAF. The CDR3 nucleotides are TGTGCCAGCAGCCCCGGACAGGGCTTTGGTCGGGCCTTC.

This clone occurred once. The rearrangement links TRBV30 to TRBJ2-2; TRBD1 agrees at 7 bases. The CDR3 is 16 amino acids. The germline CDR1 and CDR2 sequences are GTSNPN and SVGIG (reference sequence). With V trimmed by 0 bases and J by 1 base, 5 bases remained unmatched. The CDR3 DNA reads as TGTGCCTGGAGTGTCGCAGGGGGTTTGAACACCGGGGAGCTGTTTTTT. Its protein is CAWSVAGGLNTGELFF.

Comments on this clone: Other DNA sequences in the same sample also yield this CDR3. The CDR3 region has the DNA TGTGCCAGCAGCGTAGGGGACACTAACACTGAAGCTTTCTTT. Translating gives CASSVGDTNTEAFF. The V and J genes are TRBV9 and TRBJ1-1; perhaps TRBD1 as D (6 bases). Trimming took off 0 bases at V and 2 bases at J, with 8 bases between the two ends. The CDR3 contains 14 residues. Germline values: CDR1 SGDLS, CDR2 YYNGEE.

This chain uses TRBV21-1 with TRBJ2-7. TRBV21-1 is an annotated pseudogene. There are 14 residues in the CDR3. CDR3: CASSRRDHPYEQYV. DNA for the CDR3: TGTGCCAGCAGCAGAAGGGACCACCCCTACGAGCAGTACGTC.

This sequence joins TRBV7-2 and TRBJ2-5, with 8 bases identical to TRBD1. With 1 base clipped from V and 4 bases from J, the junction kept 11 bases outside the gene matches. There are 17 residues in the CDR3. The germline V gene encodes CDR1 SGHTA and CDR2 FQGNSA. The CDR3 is CASSLVMRQGAGETQYF. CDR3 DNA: TGTGCCAGCAGCTTAGTAATGCGGCAGGGGGCTGGAGAGACCCAGTACTTC. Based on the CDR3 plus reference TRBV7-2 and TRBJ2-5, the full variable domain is GAGVSQSPSNKVTEKGKDVELRCDPISGHTALYWYRQSLGQGLEFLIYFQGNSAPDKSGLPSDRFSAERTGGSVSTLTIQRTQQEDSAVYLCASSLVMRQGAGETQYFGPGTRLLVL.

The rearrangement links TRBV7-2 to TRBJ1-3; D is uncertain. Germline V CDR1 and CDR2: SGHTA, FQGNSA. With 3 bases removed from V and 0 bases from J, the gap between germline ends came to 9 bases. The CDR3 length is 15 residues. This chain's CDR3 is CASSFSVISGNTIYF. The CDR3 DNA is TGTGCCAGCAGCTTTAGCGTAATCTCTGGAAACACCATATATTTT.

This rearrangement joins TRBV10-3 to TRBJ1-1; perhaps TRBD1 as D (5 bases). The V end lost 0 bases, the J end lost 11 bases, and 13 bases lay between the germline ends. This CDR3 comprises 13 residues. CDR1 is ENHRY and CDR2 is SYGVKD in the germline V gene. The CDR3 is CAISESRELVAFF. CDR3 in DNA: TGTGCCATCAGTGAGTCCAGGGAGTTAGTGGCTTTCTTT.

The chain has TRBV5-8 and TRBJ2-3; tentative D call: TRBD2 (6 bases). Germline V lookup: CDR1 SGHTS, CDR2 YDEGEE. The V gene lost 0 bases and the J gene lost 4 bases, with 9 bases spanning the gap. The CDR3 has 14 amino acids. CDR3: CASSLAGGADTQYF. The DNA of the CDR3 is TGTGCCAGCAGCTTGGCCGGGGGTGCAGATACGCAGTATTTT.

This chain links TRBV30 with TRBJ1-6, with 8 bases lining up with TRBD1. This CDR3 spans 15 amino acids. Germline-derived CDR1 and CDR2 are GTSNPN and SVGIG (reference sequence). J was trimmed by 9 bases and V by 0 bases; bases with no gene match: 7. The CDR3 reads CAWSVEDRDSSPLHF. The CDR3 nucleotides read TGTGCCTGGAGTGTGGAGGACAGGGACTCTTCACCCCTCCACTTT.

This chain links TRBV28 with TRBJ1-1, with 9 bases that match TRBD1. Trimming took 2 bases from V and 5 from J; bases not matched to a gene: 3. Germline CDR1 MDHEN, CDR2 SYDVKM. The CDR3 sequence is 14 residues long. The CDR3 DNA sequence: TGTGCCAGCAGTTTAGGGACAGGGCGGACTGAAGCTTTCTTT. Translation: CASSLGTGRTEAFF.